Given below is one TCR beta chain in context. The specificity of this receptor is unknown. No base-level quality is on record; no much larger clone is a single base apart. The data are from a study of CD8+ T cells in alopecia areata (dated by TCRdb to the late 2010s). For context, the study as a whole: Treated patients were enrolled in an open-label pilot trial of oral tofacitinib, 5 to 10 mg twice daily, for moderate-to-severe alopecia areata. Tofacitinib was given for 6 to 18 months, followed by 6 months of follow-up off drug to assess delayed response and recurrence. To study T cell clonal expansion in alopecia areata, the researchers applied high-throughput TCRbeta sequencing to both the C3H/HeJ mouse model and human patients. RNA came from the PAXgene miRNA kit for fixed scalp, the miRNeasy kit for PBMCs, and the RNeasy kit for mouse skin. Clonality in the scalp was compared among normal scalp (n=4), patchy alopecia areata scalp (n=8), and alopecia totalis/universalis scalp (n=8). TCRbeta CDR3 regions were amplified by immunoSEQ multiplex PCR using 35 Vbeta forward and 13 Jbeta reverse primers. Scalp tissue and sorted CD4+ and CD8+ peripheral blood T cells from patchy and totalis/universalis alopecia areata patients and from healthy controls were covered by human TCRbeta sequencing. The SALT score, which quantifies the percentage of affected scalp surface area, was used to measure disease severity in treated patients. Patients on tofacitinib were biopsied at baseline and after 4 and 24 weeks of treatment, and several of the patients also had a later scalp biopsy. What the research found in general, with its limitations: Shared TCR sequences between patients were less evident than in mice, which may be partly attributable to HLA diversity in the patient population. Tofacitinib significantly decreased scalp clonality and the number of expanded CD8+ clones among the top 100 scalp clones. Scalp TCR repertoire analysis is complicated because resident alphabeta T cells in normal human skin are also sequenced, whereas mouse skin is dominated by gammadelta T cells. Because the treated cohort was small and had only one nonresponder, larger studies are needed to examine links between baseline CD8+ expansion and response. Lesional scalp, especially in alopecia totalis/universalis, showed higher clonality and more expanded CD8+ clones than normal scalp, suggesting antigenic drive. Many expanded lesional clones were found to persist in scalp and blood during tofacitinib treatment, and relapse after treatment cessation may be partly explained by this persistence.

Library preparation was by the immunoSEQ multiplex PCR assay. For TCR sequencing, RNA was extracted from every sample and reverse transcribed into cDNA to serve as template. SuperScript III was used to make first-strand cDNA, primed with a 2:1 mix of oligo-dT and random hexamers. A synthetic immune receptor repertoire was used to measure amplification bias, and any remaining bias was corrected computationally. The authors' pipeline ran thus. Raw reads were preprocessed to remove errors, and CDR3 was defined according to IMGT conventions as the region from the conserved cysteine to phenylalanine. Clonality was computed as 1 minus the Shannon entropy, with the entropy normalized by log2 of the number of productive unique TCRs. Scalp TCRbeta sequences were cross-referenced with sorted blood CD4 and CD8 repertoires so that the CD4 or CD8 identity of scalp clones could be inferred. TCRdb obtained this table from immuneACCESS and retained in-frame rearrangements with V and J assigned. These tables miss some clones; where compared with another copy, unresolved V genes account for less than half of the shortfall, and the remainder is unexplained. V and J calls and clone size follow that table, whereas D and trimming were derived from the DNA. This sample gives 200,000 or so clones in total; roughly 60% of them show up just once. 5.5% of the sample is in the top ten clones.

The cysteine opens and the phenylalanine closes a CDR3 of 15 amino acids. Only the CDR3 DNA stays, 45 bases, in frame from base 1. For CDR1 and CDR2, the germline V gene (reference sequence) lists SEHNR and FQNEAQ. Trimming removed 5 bases from V and 6 bases from J, leaving 19 bases between the germline ends. Reading the label with the study, this specimen's time point is: about 25 weeks on oral tofacitinib. The sample's treatment or condition label, decoded: oral pan-JAK inhibitor, 5-10 mg twice daily. Lesional scalp punch biopsies and peripheral blood were obtained from alopecia areata patients. After PBMCs were isolated by density centrifugation and stained for CD3, CD4 and CD8, a FACSAria was used to sort CD4+ and CD8+ T cells.

This chain is built from TRBV7-9 and TRBJ1-1; tentative D gene TRBD1, with 5 bases matching. Here the sequenced sample was CD4+ T cells sorted from blood, taken at week 24, from a patient treated with tofacitinib. This clonotype was sampled from a human donor with alopecia areata. The CDR3 corresponds to CASSQSGAGKAEAFF. Read as DNA, the sequence is TGTGCCAGCAGCCAATCGGGTGCAGGGAAGGCTGAAGCTTTCTTT.